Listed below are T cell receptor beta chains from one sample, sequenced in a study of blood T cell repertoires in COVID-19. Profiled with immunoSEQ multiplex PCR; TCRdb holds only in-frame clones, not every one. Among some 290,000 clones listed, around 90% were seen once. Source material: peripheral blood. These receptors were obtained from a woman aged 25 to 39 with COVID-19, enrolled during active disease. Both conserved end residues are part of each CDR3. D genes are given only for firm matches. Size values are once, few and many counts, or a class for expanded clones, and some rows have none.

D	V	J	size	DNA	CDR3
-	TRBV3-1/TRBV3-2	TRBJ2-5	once	TGTGCCAGCAGCCAAAGCAGGTCTCTCCCTGCCGCGGGGGAGACCCAGTACTTC	CASSQSRSLPAAGETQYF
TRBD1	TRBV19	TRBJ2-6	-	TGTGCCAGTACCCCCTGGACAGGACAACCTGGGGCCAACGTCCTGACTTTC	CASTPWTGQPGANVLTF
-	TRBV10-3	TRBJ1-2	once	TGTGCCATCAGTGAGCCTTCGGGGGGCTACACCTTC	CAISEPSGGYTF
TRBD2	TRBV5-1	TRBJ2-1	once	TGCGCCAGCAGCGCATCCCCTAGCGGGAGGGTCAATGAGCAGTTCTTC	CASSASPSGRVNEQFF
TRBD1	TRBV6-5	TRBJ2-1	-	TGTGCCAGCAGTTCGGGACAGGTATCCTACAATGAGCAGTTCTTC	CASSSGQVSYNEQFF
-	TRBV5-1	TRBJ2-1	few	TGCGCCAGCAGCTTGGCCTCGGAGTACAATGAGCAGTTCTTC	CASSLASEYNEQFF
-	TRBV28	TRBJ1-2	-	TGTGCCACTAGCCCTAGGAAAAACTATGGCTACACCTTC	CATSPRKNYGYTF
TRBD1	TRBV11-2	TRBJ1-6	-	TGTGCCAGCAGCATCGGACAGGGGGATTCACCCCTCCACTTT	CASSIGQGDSPLHF
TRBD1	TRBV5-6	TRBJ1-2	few	TGTGCCAGCAGGGCCGGGACAGGGAGTGGCTACACCTTC	CASRAGTGSGYTF
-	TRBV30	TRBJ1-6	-	TGTGCCTGGAGTGTAGGCAGGGGAATCTCACCCCTCCACTTT	CAWSVGRGISPLHF
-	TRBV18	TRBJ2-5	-	TGTGCCAGCTCACCACCAGTGGCTAGTCAAGAGACCCAGTACTTC	CASSPPVASQETQYF
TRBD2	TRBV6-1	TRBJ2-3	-	TGTGCCAGCAGTGCACGGACTAGCGGAACCACAGATACGCAGTATTTT	CASSARTSGTTDTQYF
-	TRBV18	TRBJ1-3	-	TGTGCCAGCTCACCCAAGGTCGGGATCTCTGGAAACACCATATATTTT	CASSPKVGISGNTIYF
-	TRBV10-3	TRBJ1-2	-	TGTGCCATCAGTGAGTCTAGCGGGTTCCACACCTTC	CAISESSGFHTF
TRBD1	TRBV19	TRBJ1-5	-	TGTGCCAGTAGGAGACAGGGGGTTGGAAGCAATCAGCCCCAGCATTTT	CASRRQGVGSNQPQHF
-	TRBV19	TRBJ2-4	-	TGTGCCAGTAACCAAGACAGGCTAGCCAAAAACATTCAGTACTTC	CASNQDRLAKNIQYF